These 32 T cell receptor beta chains were sequenced from one sample in a study of blood T cell repertoires in COVID-19. The method was immunoSEQ multiplex PCR; TCRdb's version includes in-frame clones alone and lacks a portion of them. The table shows fewer than 300,000 clones, with under 90% occurring only once. Sample: peripheral blood. Receptor source: a woman between 18 and 29 years old with acute or convalescent COVID-19.

This chain uses TRBV7-2 with TRBJ1-5, with 9 bases lining up with TRBD1. This CDR3 comprises 15 residues. V shed 5 bases and J 3 bases; nucleotides not matched to a gene: 5. Germline values: CDR1 SGHTA, CDR2 FQGNSA. The CDR3 reads CASSPGTGYNQPQHF. The CDR3 nucleotides read TGTGCCAGCAGCCCCGGGACAGGGTACAATCAGCCCCAGCATTTT.

The chain combines TRBV7-9 with TRBJ1-1, with 8 bases aligning to TRBD1. J lost 7 bases, V lost 3 bases, and 4 bases had no gene match. The CDR3 consists of 13 residues. CDR1 is SEHNR, CDR2 FQNEAQ, per germline (reference sequence). CDR3 region: CASSFTGGGEAFF. CDR3 DNA sequence: TGTGCCAGCAGCTTTACAGGGGGAGGTGAAGCTTTCTTT.

This clone was seen a single time. The chain is built from TRBV29-1 and TRBJ2-5; weak D call: TRBD1 (6 bases). Per germline, CDR1 SQVTM and CDR2 ANQGSEA. This CDR3 has 13 amino acids. V gave up 6 bases and J gave up 2 bases, with 13 bases separating them. CDR3 sequence reads: CSVLWTVQETQYF. CDR3 nucleotides: TGCAGCGTCCTATGGACAGTTCAAGAGACCCAGTACTTC.

The chain joins TRBV5-1 to TRBJ1-1; D may be TRBD1 (5 bases). Germline-derived CDR1 and CDR2 are SGHRS and YFSETQ. There are 13 residues in the CDR3. V was pared by 7 bases and J by 4 bases, with 14 bases between. CDR3 region: CASRTAGGTEAFF. CDR3 sequence (DNA): TGCGCCAGCCGCACGGCCGGGGGCACTGAAGCTTTCTTT.

This chain uses TRBV5-1 with TRBJ2-1; 9 positions agree with TRBD2. J was trimmed by 2 bases and V by 3 bases; bases with no gene match: 3. This CDR3 contains 15 residues. The V gene's germline CDR1 is SGHRS and CDR2 YFSETQ. The CDR3 sequence is CASSSSGEPYNEQFF. CDR3 bases: TGCGCCAGCAGCTCTAGCGGGGAGCCCTACAATGAGCAGTTCTTC.

The V and J genes are TRBV5-5 and TRBJ1-1, with a tentative D call TRBD1 (5 bases). V gave up 0 bases and J gave up 10 bases, with 13 bases separating them. From germline, CDR1 is SGHKS and CDR2 YYEKEE (reference sequence). This CDR3 is 13 amino acids long. Written as DNA, the CDR3 is TGTGCCAGCAGCTTGGAAAGGGGCTTTGTAGCTTTCTTT. Translating it yields CASSLERGFVAFF.

CDR3 amino acids: CASSPRHNEKLFF. The CDR3 DNA reads TGTGCCAGTAGCCCGAGACACAATGAAAAACTGTTTTTT. The rearrangement joins TRBV19 to TRBJ1-4; the D is unclear. There are 13 residues in the CDR3. With 6 bases removed from V and 5 bases from J, the gap between germline ends came to 10 bases. Germline V gene lookup returns CDR1 LNHDA and CDR2 SQIVND (reference sequence).

The V call is TRBV20-1, the J call TRBJ1-1; D not resolved. The CDR3 has 11 residues. Germline CDR1 and CDR2: DFQATT and SNEGSKA (reference sequence). V gave up 4 bases and J gave up 1 base, with 4 bases separating them. This CDR3 reads CSATGNTEAFF. Here the CDR3 DNA reads TGCAGTGCTACAGGGAACACTGAAGCTTTCTTT.

The V and J genes are TRBV25-1 and TRBJ2-7; D is perhaps TRBD2 (6 bases). CDR1 and CDR2 (germline): MGHDK, SYGVNS. The ends were cut back, 4 bases at V and 2 bases at J, with 12 bases in the middle. The CDR3 has 14 amino acids. The CDR3 nucleotides read TGTGCCAGCAGTGCGAGCGGGCCCCCCTACGAGCAGTACTTC. It codes for CASSASGPPYEQYF.

The chain uses TRBV29-1 and TRBJ2-3, with 8 bases identical to TRBD2. The CDR3 has 14 residues. CDR1 SQVTM and CDR2 ANQGSEA come from the germline V gene. V was clipped by 6 bases and J by 3 bases; unmatched bases: 8. The CDR3 DNA is TGCAGCGTAAAAAGCGGGAGTGAGACAGATACGCAGTATTTT. Protein product: CSVKSGSETDTQYF.

This chain uses TRBV5-8 with TRBJ1-2; TRBD1 is a possible D gene (6 bases). Germline V CDR1 and CDR2: SGHTS, YDEGEE. CDR3 size: 15 residues. Between the trimmed V and J ends, which lost 5 bases and 4 bases, there was a span of 18 bases. The CDR3 DNA reads as TGTGCCAGCAGTTTTACAGGGTTCTTTCTCTATGGCTACACCTTC. Protein product: CASSFTGFFLYGYTF.

This chain uses TRBV7-2 with TRBJ2-7; possibly TRBD2 for D (6 bases). Germline CDR1 is SGHTA and CDR2 is FQGNSA. CDR3 size: 17 residues. The V end was cut by 1 base, the J end by 2 bases, with 18 bases between. The CDR3, as DNA: TGTGCCAGCAGCTTAGACTTTGCGCGGGGTTCGACCTACGAGCAGTACTTC. This gives the protein CASSLDFARGSTYEQYF.

About this clone itself: Other DNA sequences from this sample encode an identical CDR3 as well. The chain joins TRBV4-2 to TRBJ2-7; a possible D gene is TRBD2 (5 bases). V gave up 0 bases and J gave up 0 bases, with 6 bases separating them. The CDR3 covers 14 residues. CDR1 LGHNA and CDR2 YNFKEQ come from the germline V gene. The CDR3 nucleotides are TGTGCCAGCAGCCAAGATGGGAGCTCCTACGAGCAGTACTTC. Its translation is CASSQDGSSYEQYF.

The chain employs TRBV28 and TRBJ2-7; TRBD1 agrees at 7 bases. The CDR3 length is 16 residues. The V segment lost 2 bases and the J segment 1 base; nucleotides outside the gene matches: 8. Germline V CDR1 and CDR2: MDHEN, SYDVKM. The CDR3 reads CASSLTARTGSYEQYF. CDR3 bases: TGTGCCAGCAGTTTAACTGCCCGGACAGGATCCTACGAGCAGTACTTC.

The genes are TRBV27 and TRBJ1-1; D is unresolved. Germline V CDR1 and CDR2: MNHEY, SMNVEV (reference sequence). Trimming pared 3 bases from V and 1 base from J, leaving 9 bases between. This CDR3 has 14 amino acids. This chain's CDR3 is CASSFGPQNTEAFF. The DNA for the CDR3 is TGTGCCAGCAGTTTTGGGCCGCAGAACACTGAAGCTTTCTTT.

The gene calls are TRBV5-1 and TRBJ2-7; 9 positions agree with TRBD1. CDR1 and CDR2 (germline): SGHRS, YFSETQ. J was trimmed by 5 bases and V by 0 bases; bases with no gene match: 6. The length of the CDR3 is 15 residues. Here the CDR3 reads CASSLGGQGVHEQYF. The CDR3 coding sequence is TGCGCCAGCAGCTTGGGGGGACAGGGTGTCCACGAGCAGTACTTC.

The chain carries TRBV7-9 and TRBJ2-7, with D possibly matching TRBD2 (6 bases). Trimming removed 4 bases at V and 5 bases at J, with 9 bases between. The CDR3 extends over 12 amino acids. Germline V CDR1 and CDR2: SEHNR, FQNEAQ (reference sequence). CDR3 loop: CASSSQRDEQYF. The CDR3 DNA follows: TGTGCCAGCAGCTCCCAGCGGGACGAGCAGTACTTC. The complete variable domain, with remaining parts taken from reference TRBV7-9 and TRBJ2-7, reads DTGVSQNPRHKITKRGQNVTFRCDPISEHNRLYWYRQTLGQGPEFLTYFQNEAQLEKSRLLSDRFSAERPKGSFSTLEIQRTEQGDSAMYLCASSSQRDEQYFGPGTRLTVT.

The chain joins TRBV27 to TRBJ1-2, with 12 bases that match TRBD1. Germline CDR1 and CDR2: MNHEY and SMNVEV (reference sequence). Unmatched junction bases numbered 4, after V lost 7 bases and J lost 7 bases. The CDR3 covers 13 residues. CDR3 protein: CASTAGQGAGYTF. The CDR3 bases are TGTGCCAGCACTGCGGGACAGGGGGCTGGCTACACCTTC.

V and J are TRBV27 and TRBJ1-5; no firm D call. CDR3 length: 15 residues. CDR1 is MNHEY and CDR2 is SMNVEV in the germline V gene (reference sequence). With 7 bases removed from V and 2 bases from J, the gap between germline ends came to 15 bases. Here the CDR3 reads CASTPRFGGNQPQHF. The CDR3 DNA reads as TGTGCCAGCACTCCCCGATTCGGGGGCAATCAGCCCCAGCATTTT.

The rearrangement joins TRBV5-4 to TRBJ2-3, with 7 bases matching TRBD1. The J segment lost 4 bases and the V segment lost 3 bases, leaving 11 bases of the junction unmatched. Germline V gives CDR1 SGHNT, CDR2 YYREEE (reference sequence). The CDR3 has 16 residues. This CDR3 is CASSSEIQGNPDTQYF. The CDR3 DNA reads as TGTGCCAGCAGCTCCGAGATACAGGGGAACCCAGATACGCAGTATTTT. Looking up the rest from reference TRBV5-4 and TRBJ2-3 gives the full variable domain: ETGVTQSPTHLIKTRGQQVTLRCSSQSGHNTVSWYQQALGQGPQFIFQYYREEENGRGNFPPRFSGLQFPNYSSELNVNALELDDSALYLCASSSEIQGNPDTQYFGPGTRLTVL.

This clone was counted between two and nine times. The V call is TRBV6-5, the J call TRBJ2-3, with TRBD1 identical over 7 bases. The germline V gene has CDR1 MNHEY and CDR2 SVGAGI. J gave up 1 base and V 2 bases, and 3 bases lay outside the gene matches. The CDR3 covers 15 residues. CDR3 sequence (DNA): TGTGCCAGCAGTTACAGGGGGCCTGGCACAGATACGCAGTATTTT. Translated, it gives CASSYRGPGTDTQYF.

The CDR3 DNA sequence: TGTGCCAGCAGTTGGATTCCGGGACAGGGGGAGTATTCACCCCTCCACTTT. Amino acids: CASSWIPGQGEYSPLHF. The chain links TRBV2 to TRBJ1-6; 11 nucleotides align to TRBD1. After removal of 5 bases from V and 8 bases from J, the junction contained 11 bases not matched to a gene. Germline lookup yields CDR1 SNHLY and CDR2 FYNNEI. The CDR3 loop spans 17 amino acids.

The chain couples TRBV18 to TRBJ2-7; 8 bases are a match to TRBD1. J lost 4 bases, V lost 4 bases, and 0 bases had no gene match. This CDR3 spans 12 amino acids. Germline V CDR1 and CDR2: KGHSH, LQKENI. The chain's CDR3 is CASSHRGYEQYF. The CDR3 bases are TGTGCCAGCTCACACAGGGGGTACGAGCAGTACTTC.

The chain combines TRBV7-2 with TRBJ2-1; no definite D call. Trimming stripped 3 bases from V and 5 bases from J, with 8 bases between. CDR3 length equals 13 residues. Germline loops: CDR1 SGHTA, CDR2 FQGNSA. CDR3 protein: CASSFNRDNEQFF. CDR3 coding DNA: TGTGCCAGCAGCTTTAACCGCGACAATGAGCAGTTCTTC.

This clone has more than one count but fewer than ten. The chain has TRBV27 and TRBJ2-7, with TRBD2 matching 11 bases. Looked up from germline, CDR1 is MNHEY and CDR2 is SMNVEV (reference sequence). V shed 5 bases and J 5 bases; nucleotides not matched to a gene: 8. The CDR3 has 15 amino acids. The CDR3 sequence is CASSLQLAGDHEQYF. CDR3 DNA sequence: TGTGCCAGCAGTCTTCAACTAGCGGGAGACCACGAGCAGTACTTC.

V is TRBV4-3 and J is TRBJ1-4; D ambiguous. The germline V gene has CDR1 LGHNA and CDR2 YSLEER. V gave up 0 bases and J gave up 3 bases, with 5 bases separating them. This CDR3 comprises 14 residues. Here the CDR3 reads CASSQDFSNEKLFF. In nucleotides, the CDR3 is TGCGCCAGCAGCCAAGACTTCTCTAATGAAAAACTGTTTTTT.

The chain joins TRBV27 to TRBJ1-2; no firm D call. CDR3 length: 13 residues. V was pared by 4 bases and J by 4 bases, with 10 bases between. The germline V gene encodes CDR1 MNHEY and CDR2 SMNVEV (reference sequence). The CDR3 region is CASSSQRGYGYTF. The CDR3 nucleotides are TGTGCCAGCAGTTCTCAACGGGGCTATGGCTACACCTTC.

This rearrangement joins TRBV6-5 to TRBJ2-5; TRBD1 might be the D (5 bases). Trimming took off 5 bases at V and 5 bases at J, with 18 bases between the two ends. Germline CDR1 MNHEY, CDR2 SVGAGI. This CDR3 has 15 amino acids. The CDR3 coding sequence is TGTGCCAGCAGTAGACGACAGAGGCCTCAGGAGACCCAGTACTTC. Encoded protein: CASSRRQRPQETQYF.

The chain joins TRBV7-2 to TRBJ1-4; no definite D call. V lost 6 bases and J 4 bases, leaving 21 bases between the germline ends. CDR3 length: 17 amino acids. The V gene's germline CDR1 is SGHTA and CDR2 FQGNSA. CDR3 DNA: TGTGCCAGCAGTTCTGAACCCCGAGGAGGGTTTAATGAAAAACTGTTTTTT. Translating gives CASSSEPRGGFNEKLFF.

This chain links TRBV4-2 with TRBJ1-6; no definite D call. V gave up 0 bases and J gave up 9 bases, with 15 bases separating them. This CDR3 region has 16 residues. Germline V gene lookup returns CDR1 LGHNA and CDR2 YNFKEQ. CDR3 amino acids: CASSQDYIGRGSPLHF. The CDR3, as DNA: TGTGCCAGCAGCCAAGATTATATTGGGCGGGGTTCACCCCTCCACTTT.

The chain carries TRBV9 and TRBJ1-2; TRBD1 matches 8 bases. There are 14 residues in the CDR3. V lost 3 bases to trimming and J lost 3 bases; unmatched junction nucleotides: 4. Germline CDR1 is SGDLS and CDR2 is YYNGEE. CDR3 in amino acids: CASSGTGSYYGYTF. The CDR3, as DNA: TGTGCCAGCAGCGGGACAGGGTCGTACTATGGCTACACCTTC.

This clone was seen just once. J is TRBJ2-1 and V is TRBV19, with 11 bases aligning to TRBD1. Germline CDR1 is LNHDA and CDR2 is SQIVND (reference sequence). The ends lost 6 bases at V and 4 bases at J; junction bases unmatched: 5. The CDR3 loop spans 15 amino acids. CDR3 sequence (DNA): TGTGCCAGTAGGGCCGGGACAGGGGGATACAATGAGCAGTTCTTC. Protein: CASRAGTGGYNEQFF. The full variable domain, completed using reference TRBV19 and TRBJ2-1, is DGGITQSPKYLFRKEGQNVTLSCEQNLNHDAMYWYRQDPGQGLRLIYYSQIVNDFQKGDIAEGYSVSREKKESFPLTVTSAQKNPTAFYLCASRAGTGGYNEQFFGPGTRLTVL.